This TCR beta chain was observed in a study of T-cell memory formation after mild COVID-19. TCRdb re-derived calls from the 5' RACE reads in MiXCR, one entry per CDR3 protein. Counted here are about 350,000 distinct CDR3 sequences, roughly 15% occurring once; the ten biggest clones make up about 20%. General study results and limits: Memory from before infection featured some responding clones, which suggests cross-reactive memory joined.

This clonotype was counted a few times. Its target is unknown. Sequencing used PBMCs or a T cell subset sorted from them (not recorded which). The receptor was derived from a man younger than 30 who had mild COVID-19 (a few samples of this study predate the infection). Cell type and time point are not known.

The CDR3 coding sequence is TGTGCCACCAGTGATCCCGGGACAGGGGTCTATGGCTACACCTTC. Translating gives CATSDPGTGVYGYTF. The rearrangement links TRBV24-1 to TRBJ1-2; 10 bases match TRBD1. The trim removed 3 bases at V and 4 bases at J, leaving 4 bases unmatched. The CDR3 runs 15 residues. From germline, CDR1 is KGHDR and CDR2 SFDVKD.